Below are 19 T cell receptor beta chains sequenced from a single sample in a study of blood T cell repertoires in COVID-19. Produced via immunoSEQ multiplex PCR; TCRdb's table is partial and in-frame only. Found here are fewer than 300,000 clones, about 89% of them singletons; the top ten hold 0.75% to 0.9%. Sequenced: peripheral blood. These TCRs come from a man aged 25-40 years with acute or convalescent COVID-19.

V is TRBV7-9 and J is TRBJ2-1; weak D call: TRBD1 (6 bases). Per germline, CDR1 SEHNR and CDR2 FQNEAQ (reference sequence). The CDR3 loop spans 15 amino acids. Between the trimmed V and J ends, which lost 10 bases and 4 bases, there was a span of 20 bases. The chain's CDR3 is CATNEDRLLYNEQFF. The CDR3 region has the DNA TGTGCCACCAACGAAGACAGGCTTCTTTACAATGAGCAGTTCTTC.

This clone has just a few counts. CDR3 region: CASSLIPTGITEAFF. The CDR3 DNA reads as TGTGCCAGCAGCCTGATACCCACAGGGATAACTGAAGCTTTCTTT. The chain uses TRBV27 and TRBJ1-1, with D perhaps matching TRBD1 (6 bases). The CDR3 extends over 15 amino acids. Trimming cost V 6 bases and J 5 bases, with 19 bases left between them. Germline CDR1 MNHEY, CDR2 SMNVEV (reference sequence).

The CDR3 nucleotides are TGTGCCAGCAGCCCCGACAGGGACTATGGCTACACCTTC. Residues: CASSPDRDYGYTF. The chain employs TRBV28 and TRBJ1-2; TRBD1 agrees at 7 bases. This CDR3 has 13 amino acids. V shed 6 bases, J shed 3 bases, and the junction held 4 bases outside the gene matches. The germline V gene encodes CDR1 MDHEN and CDR2 SYDVKM.

V usage is TRBV4-1 and J usage is TRBJ1-6; TRBD1 is a possible D gene (5 bases). Looked up from germline, CDR1 is MGHRA and CDR2 is YSYEKL. V was shortened by 1 base and J by 8 bases, with 9 bases between the two germline ends. CDR3 length: 14 amino acids. CDR3 region: CASSQGTGDSPLHF. The CDR3 DNA reads TGCGCCAGCAGCCAAGGAACAGGTGATTCACCCCTCCACTTT.

The chain employs TRBV4-2 and TRBJ2-2; 14 bases fit TRBD2. The J segment lost 3 bases and the V segment lost 1 base, leaving 10 bases of the junction unmatched. The CDR3 is 20 amino acids. Germline V lookup: CDR1 LGHNA, CDR2 YNFKEQ. The CDR3 DNA is TGTGCCAGCAGCCAAGGAGAGAATAGGACTAGCGGGAGGCACACCGGGGAGCTGTTTTTT. Translating gives CASSQGENRTSGRHTGELFF.

The chain combines TRBV6-5 with TRBJ1-1; tentatively, D is TRBD1 (6 bases). Per the germline V gene, CDR1 is MNHEY and CDR2 is SVGAGI. Trimming pared 5 bases from V and 5 bases from J, leaving 18 bases between. The CDR3 spans 15 residues. Here the CDR3 DNA reads TGTGCCAGCAGTCGCGAAGGGGGTATGTGGACTGAAGCTTTCTTT. Protein product: CASSREGGMWTEAFF.

In nucleotides, the CDR3 is TGTGCCTGGAATAAGAAGCACCGGTACCAAGAGACCCAGTACTTC. Translating gives CAWNKKHRYQETQYF. V usage is TRBV30 and J usage is TRBJ2-5, with D hard to call. This CDR3 is 15 amino acids long. Between the trimmed V and J ends, which lost 4 bases and 0 bases, there was a span of 15 bases. Germline CDR1 and CDR2: GTSNPN and SVGIG (reference sequence). Variable domain in full (rest from reference TRBV30 and TRBJ2-5): SQTIHQWPATLVQPVGSPLSLECTVEGTSNPNLYWYRQAAGRGLQLLFYSVGIGQISSEVPQNLSASRPQDRQFILSSKKLLLSDSGFYLCAWNKKHRYQETQYFGPGTRLLVL.

This clone has a handful of counts. The gene calls are TRBV12-5 and TRBJ1-1; D might be TRBD1 (6 bases). The V and J ends lost 2 bases and 4 bases respectively, with 8 bases between them. Germline assignment: CDR1 LGHNT and CDR2 FRNRAP. The CDR3 runs to 13 residues. CDR3 in amino acids: CASGLMGATEAFF. In nucleotides, the CDR3 is TGTGCTAGTGGTTTGATGGGGGCCACTGAAGCTTTCTTT.

CDR3 nucleotides: TGTGCCAGCAGCCCCAACCGGGGGGCGAACGAGCAGTACTTC. It specifies CASSPNRGANEQYF. The J gene is TRBJ2-7, the V gene TRBV4-2; maybe TRBD2 (7 bases). Germline CDR1 and CDR2: LGHNA and YNFKEQ. CDR3 length equals 14 residues. Trimming cost V 4 bases and J 5 bases, with 15 bases left between them.

There are a few counts of this clone. This chain connects TRBV9 to TRBJ2-1; 9 bases agree with TRBD2. V shed 0 bases and J 7 bases; nucleotides not matched to a gene: 8. Germline V gene lookup returns CDR1 SGDLS and CDR2 YYNGEE. The CDR3 extends over 16 amino acids. Here the CDR3 reads CASSVDLREGKNEQFF. CDR3 in DNA: TGTGCCAGCAGCGTAGACCTGCGGGAGGGCAAAAATGAGCAGTTCTTC.

The V and J genes are TRBV28 and TRBJ1-2; 7 nucleotides align to TRBD1. This CDR3 is 13 amino acids long. From germline, CDR1 is MDHEN and CDR2 SYDVKM. The V and J ends lost 8 bases and 4 bases, in that order; junction bases with no gene match: 7. CDR3 DNA sequence: TGTGCCAGCGGTCTGGGACAGAGCTATGGCTACACCTTC. Translation gives CASGLGQSYGYTF.

This chain links TRBV14 with TRBJ2-3, with D possibly TRBD2 on 6 matching bases. This CDR3 spans 15 amino acids. V shed 1 base and J shed 1 base, with 9 bases lying between them. Germline V gives CDR1 SGHDN, CDR2 FVKESK. In DNA, the CDR3 is TGTGCCAGCAGCCAAGGGACTAAGCGCACAGATACGCAGTATTTT. It specifies CASSQGTKRTDTQYF.

V usage is TRBV4-1 and J usage is TRBJ2-2, with TRBD2 as a possible D gene (5 bases). From germline, CDR1 is MGHRA and CDR2 YSYEKL. The CDR3 has 15 amino acids. Deletions cut 0 bases from V and 5 bases from J, with 10 bases between. In DNA form, the CDR3 reads TGCGCCAGCAGCCAAGACCTCGGGGAGACCGGGGAGCTGTTTTTT. This codes for CASSQDLGETGELFF.

The chain joins TRBV5-5 to TRBJ1-5; tentatively, D is TRBD1 (6 bases). In germline, CDR1 is SGHKS, CDR2 YYEKEE (reference sequence). The CDR3 is made up of 15 amino acids. V lost 4 bases to trimming and J lost 1 base, with 12 bases between them. The CDR3 loop is CASSPTGSSNQPQHF. The CDR3 bases are TGTGCCAGCAGCCCGACAGGATCGAGCAATCAGCCCCAGCATTTT. Looking up the rest from reference TRBV5-5 and TRBJ1-5 gives the full variable domain: DAGVTQSPTHLIKTRGQQVTLRCSPISGHKSVSWYQQVLGQGPQFIFQYYEKEERGRGNFPDRFSARQFPNYSSELNVNALLLGDSALYLCASSPTGSSNQPQHFGDGTRLSIL.

The chain recombines TRBV7-9 with TRBJ1-5, with TRBD1 identical over 7 bases. The CDR3 length is 14 residues. Germline V CDR1 and CDR2: SEHNR, FQNEAQ (reference sequence). The trim removed 5 bases at V and 3 bases at J, leaving 4 bases unmatched. In DNA form, the CDR3 reads TGTGCCAGCAGCGGACAGGAAGCCAATCAGCCCCAGCATTTT. Translation gives CASSGQEANQPQHF.

The J gene is TRBJ1-3, the V gene TRBV28, with D possibly TRBD1 on 6 matching bases. CDR3 length: 15 amino acids. V was shortened by 5 bases and J by 2 bases, with 13 bases between the two germline ends. CDR1 and CDR2 (germline): MDHEN, SYDVKM. CDR3 region: CASSRDGTTGNTIYF. The CDR3 nucleotides are TGTGCCAGCAGTCGAGACGGGACAACTGGAAACACCATATATTTT.

The V call is TRBV6-4, the J call TRBJ2-7; 7 nucleotides align to TRBD2. J gave up 0 bases and V 4 bases, and 6 bases lay outside the gene matches. Per the germline V gene, CDR1 is MRHNA and CDR2 is SNTAGT. The CDR3 loop spans 15 amino acids. This chain's CDR3 is CASSVKAGSSYEQYF. The CDR3 DNA reads as TGTGCCAGCAGTGTGAAAGCGGGGAGCTCCTACGAGCAGTACTTC.

The sample holds a few counts of this clone. This CDR3 is also generated by other DNA sequences in the sample. The V call is TRBV18, the J call TRBJ2-5; D is uncertain. Germline CDR1 and CDR2: KGHSH and LQKENI. This CDR3 contains 13 residues. V was clipped by 1 base and J by 2 bases, with 5 bases between them. The CDR3 DNA reads TGTGCCAGCTCACCACTAGTACAAGAGACCCAGTACTTC. As protein: CASSPLVQETQYF.

The J gene is TRBJ2-1, the V gene TRBV10-3; 7 nucleotides agree with TRBD1. CDR1 ENHRY and CDR2 SYGVKD come from the germline V gene. CDR3 length: 19 amino acids. Trimming took 4 bases from V and 3 from J; bases not matched to a gene: 18. CDR3 DNA sequence: TGTGCCATCAGTGTACGGGACAGATCCTCTTTTTCCAACTACAATGAGCAGTTCTTC. Translated, it gives CAISVRDRSSFSNYNEQFF.